This entry lists 5 T cell receptor beta chains sequenced from one sample in a study of spatial heterogeneity in lung cancer. Time point reported: sample taken at primary tumor resection. Overall study results and limits: Counts of expanded intratumoral alpha and beta TCRs tracked tumor mutation counts.

Antigens of these TCRs are unknown. Via MiXCR, TCRdb re-called the 5' RACE reads, giving one row per CDR3 protein. The sample shows approximately 9,700 distinct CDR3 sequences, approximately 12% of them seen only once. This specimen was lung tumor tissue, taken at surgery. These receptors were obtained from a male donor with early-stage non-small cell lung cancer.

The rearrangement joins TRBV12-3 or TRBV12-4 to TRBJ2-3, with 14 bases aligning to TRBD2. Trimming took 1 base from V and 6 from J; bases not matched to a gene: 6. The CDR3 has 17 residues. The CDR3 reads CASSLGLAGGLRDTQYF. CDR3 nucleotide sequence: TGTGCCAGCAGTTTAGGACTAGCGGGAGGGCTCCGGGATACGCAGTATTTT.

This clonotype has a count of ten or more. The chain carries TRBV12-5 and TRBJ2-1; 15 bases line up with TRBD2. There are 19 residues in the CDR3. The V gene end was trimmed by 5 bases and the J gene end by 7 bases; junction bases not matched to a gene: 15. Germline V CDR1 and CDR2: LGHNT, FRNRAP. This CDR3 reads CASGLQPRTSGRDYNEQFF. The CDR3 DNA reads as TGTGCTAGTGGTCTCCAACCCCGGACTAGCGGGAGGGATTATAATGAGCAGTTCTTC.

The V and J genes are TRBV27 and TRBJ2-1, with D hard to call. This CDR3 spans 14 amino acids. V lost 6 bases and J 9 bases, leaving 18 bases between the germline ends. Germline loops: CDR1 MNHEY, CDR2 SMNVEV (reference sequence). This CDR3 reads CASSLGSSPREQFF. The DNA of the CDR3 is TGTGCCAGCAGCCTGGGTAGCTCCCCTCGTGAGCAGTTCTTC.

The J gene is TRBJ2-1, the V gene TRBV27; D uncertain. CDR1 and CDR2 (germline): MNHEY, SMNVEV (reference sequence). This CDR3 has 13 amino acids. The V and J ends lost 6 bases and 0 bases respectively, with 6 bases between them. The CDR3 protein is CASSTTSYNEQFF. The CDR3 coding sequence is TGTGCCAGCAGCACTACCTCCTACAATGAGCAGTTCTTC.

This clonotype is labeled as medium-sized. The chain carries TRBV6-4 and TRBJ2-2; 8 positions agree with TRBD2. The germline V gene has CDR1 MRHNA and CDR2 SNTAGT. The CDR3 runs 14 residues. The J segment lost 5 bases and the V segment lost 6 bases, leaving 5 bases of the junction unmatched. The CDR3 loop reads CASSAGLATGELFF. DNA for the CDR3: TGTGCCAGCAGCGCCGGACTAGCAACCGGGGAGCTGTTTTTT.